This T cell receptor (beta chain) was retrieved from a study of PD-1 blockade in classical Hodgkin lymphoma. Study-level findings and limits: Relative to healthy donors, newly diagnosed patients reportedly had lower baseline TCR diversity, which was reported as lower still in relapsed/refractory patients. Complete responders entered with baseline diversity on par with newly diagnosed patients, the results showed.

With no exception, relapse followed autologous stem cell transplantation in all patients, and brentuximab vedotin exposure varied. The patients, who had relapsed/refractory classical Hodgkin lymphoma, achieved best responses of complete response, partial response or progressive disease. This table comes from immunoSEQ multiplex PCR, and its TCRdb copy is limited to in-frame clones, with some not included. The data hold tens of thousands of clones, with more than 80% observed a single time. In the case of this clone: Antigen unknown.

This CDR3 has 13 amino acids. Germline V gives CDR1 SGHDT, CDR2 YYEEEE. V was trimmed by 0 bases and J by 7 bases, leaving 8 bases between them. The J gene is TRBJ1-5, the V gene TRBV5-6; no clear D. The TCR was taken from a human donor with classical Hodgkin lymphoma. The starting material was peripheral blood mononuclear cells (PBMCs), obtained at baseline. Here the CDR3 DNA reads TGTGCCAGCAGCTTGGCCGGGGTACAGCCCCAGCATTTT. Protein sequence: CASSLAGVQPQHF.